Shown below are 19 T cell receptor beta chains from a single sample sequenced in a study of CD8 T cells in ankylosing spondylitis. Study-wide results and caveats: Ankylosing spondylitis blood appeared to be characterized by a TCR beta motif of eight highly homologous variants.

TCRdb reprocessed the 5' RACE reads with MiXCR, giving one entry per CDR3 protein. Of around 480,000 distinct CDR3 sequences detected, roughly 15% appear once; the ten largest clones hold about 0.94%. Their specific antigens are unknown. The sample was blood, either unsorted or a sorted T cell fraction (not recorded which). These receptors were obtained from a male donor with ankylosing spondylitis.

As to this clonotype: One base away lies a much larger clone, so this may be a sequencing read error. This rearrangement joins TRBV4-1 to TRBJ2-1, with 10 bases aligning to TRBD2. Germline loops: CDR1 MGHRA, CDR2 YSYEKL. The CDR3 contains 15 residues. This chain's CDR3 is CTSSQVSGRADEQFF. CDR3 DNA sequence: TGCACCAGCAGCCAAGTAAGCGGGAGGGCCGATGAGCAGTTCTTC.

This clonotype was found a few times. CDR3 in amino acids: CASSDRGTDIFYYSNQPQHF. CDR3 nucleotide sequence: TGTGCCAGCAGTGACCGCGGGACAGACATTTTTTACTATAGCAATCAGCCCCAGCATTTT. The chain combines TRBV6-4 with TRBJ1-5; 7 positions agree with TRBD1. With V trimmed by 2 bases and J by 0 bases, 16 bases remained unmatched. CDR1 is MRHNA and CDR2 is SNTAGT in the germline V gene. The CDR3 covers 20 residues.

This clonotype was seen at least ten times. The chain recombines TRBV29-1 with TRBJ2-1, with 11 bases matching TRBD1. The CDR3 length is 15 residues. V dropped 7 bases and J dropped 7; count of bases not matched to a gene: 12. CDR1 SQVTM and CDR2 ANQGSEA come from the germline V gene. The CDR3 here is CSGVLPGQGGNEQFF. CDR3 bases: TGCAGCGGTGTCCTTCCGGGACAGGGGGGAAATGAGCAGTTCTTC.

This clonotype was seen a few times. This chain joins TRBV20-1 and TRBJ2-1; D call uncertain. The V end was cut by 5 bases, the J end by 7 bases, with 6 bases between. The length of the CDR3 is 10 residues. The germline gives CDR1 DFQATT, CDR2 SNEGSKA (reference sequence). The CDR3 is CSALANEQFF. As DNA, the CDR3 is TGCAGTGCTTTGGCGAATGAGCAGTTCTTC.

V and J are TRBV20-1 and TRBJ1-5; D is perhaps TRBD1 (6 bases). Germline V gives CDR1 DFQATT, CDR2 SNEGSKA (reference sequence). The V and J ends lost 5 bases and 2 bases respectively, with 13 bases between them. This CDR3 comprises 14 residues. In DNA form, the CDR3 reads TGCAGTGCTCGGAGGGGGTTAGGCAATCAGCCCCAGCATTTT. Translation: CSARRGLGNQPQHF.

The genes are TRBV12-3 or TRBV12-4 and TRBJ2-1, with TRBD2 matching 9 bases. This CDR3 is 15 amino acids long. V shed 7 bases and J 9 bases; nucleotides not matched to a gene: 13. The CDR3 nucleotides read TGTGCCAGCACCCCGTGGCCTAGCGGGGACTCTGAGCAGTTCTTC. The encoded protein is CASTPWPSGDSEQFF.

The sample holds many counts of this clonotype. V is TRBV11-3 and J is TRBJ2-2, with TRBD1 matching 7 bases. The trim removed 5 bases at V and 8 bases at J, leaving 5 bases unmatched. There are 13 residues in the CDR3. Germline-derived CDR1 and CDR2 are SGHNT and YENEEA. In DNA form, the CDR3 reads TGTGCCAGCAGCCCCAGGGGGAAAGGGGAGCTGTTTTTT. Translated: CASSPRGKGELFF.

This clonotype was counted between two and nine times. The chain employs TRBV15 and TRBJ1-1; TRBD1 aligns across 8 bases. Germline V gene data show CDR1 as LNHNV and CDR2 as YYDKDF (reference sequence). This CDR3 contains 15 residues. The V segment lost 2 bases and the J segment 4 bases; nucleotides outside the gene matches: 6. The DNA of the CDR3 is TGTGCCACCAGCAGACCTCAGGGGGCGCGCACTGAAGCTTTCTTT. This codes for CATSRPQGARTEAFF.

In its sample, this clonotype was seen many times. The chain recombines TRBV7-8 with TRBJ1-6; D possibly corresponds to TRBD1 (5 bases). The CDR3 has 15 residues. Per germline, CDR1 SGHVS and CDR2 FQNEAQ. V was pared by 5 bases and J by 0 bases, with 8 bases between. CDR3 nucleotides: TGTGCCAGCAGCGAGGGGAGCTCCTATAATTCACCCCTCCACTTT. It is translated as CASSEGSSYNSPLHF.

The chain is built from TRBV30 and TRBJ1-2; 8 bases match TRBD1. J gave up 1 base and V 4 bases, and 11 bases lay outside the gene matches. Germline lookup yields CDR1 GTSNPN and CDR2 SVGIG (reference sequence). This CDR3 has 16 residues. The CDR3 reads CAWMSQGALNNYGYTF. The CDR3 bases are TGTGCCTGGATGAGCCAGGGGGCCCTAAATAACTATGGCTACACCTTC.

The chain couples TRBV12-3 or TRBV12-4 to TRBJ2-3; 7 bases match TRBD1. Germline trimming cut 5 bases from V and 3 bases from J; bases unmatched to any gene: 8. The CDR3 is made up of 15 amino acids. For the CDR3, the DNA is TGTGCCAGCAGTGCCAACAGGGGTCGAACAGATACGCAGTATTTT. This codes for CASSANRGRTDTQYF.

CDR3 DNA sequence: TGTGCCAGCAGCCAAAAGGGGTGGGGGTGGGTTGAGCAGTTCTTC. It yields the protein CASSQKGWGWVEQFF. This rearrangement joins TRBV27 to TRBJ2-1; perhaps D is TRBD1 or TRBD2 (5 bases each). Between the trimmed V and J ends, which lost 6 bases and 9 bases, there was a span of 21 bases. The CDR3 covers 15 residues. Per the germline V gene, CDR1 is MNHEY and CDR2 is SMNVEV (reference sequence).

The V and J genes are TRBV28 and TRBJ1-6; D call uncertain. The CDR3 covers 13 residues. With 5 bases removed from V and 8 bases from J, the gap between germline ends came to 10 bases. Germline assignment: CDR1 MDHEN and CDR2 SYDVKM. Here the CDR3 reads CASSPRIYSPLHF. DNA for the CDR3: TGTGCCAGCAGTCCGCGTATTTATTCACCCCTCCACTTT.

V usage is TRBV20-1 and J usage is TRBJ2-7, with TRBD1 matching 7 bases. The CDR3 consists of 16 residues. Trimming at V came to 4 bases and at J to 2 bases, leaving 14 bases not matched to a gene. Germline assignment: CDR1 DFQATT and CDR2 SNEGSKA (reference sequence). CDR3 DNA: TGCAGTGCTATTTCCTCGTACGGGACAGTAACCTACGAGCAGTACTTC. Its translation: CSAISSYGTVTYEQYF.

J is TRBJ2-2 and V is TRBV5-1, with D tentatively TRBD1 or TRBD2 (5 bases each). Germline V gives CDR1 SGHRS, CDR2 YFSETQ. The CDR3 length is 16 residues. V lost 4 bases and J lost 0, with 13 bases in between. DNA for the CDR3: TGCGCCAGCAGCGAGGGGACGAGGGCGAACACCGGGGAGCTGTTTTTT. This encodes CASSEGTRANTGELFF. The whole variable domain, filled in from reference TRBV5-1 and TRBJ2-2, reads KAGVTQTPRYLIKTRGQQVTLSCSPISGHRSVSWYQQTPGQGLQFLFEYFSETQRNKGNFPGRFSGRQFSNSRSEMNVSTLELGDSALYLCASSEGTRANTGELFFGEGSRLTVL.

This clonotype appeared once. The rearrangement uses TRBV20-1 and TRBJ2-5; TRBD2 matches 11 bases. J lost 1 base, V lost 4 bases, and 5 bases had no gene match. Germline loops: CDR1 DFQATT, CDR2 SNEGSKA (reference sequence). The CDR3 has 15 amino acids. The CDR3 sequence is CSATSGLAAQETQYF. CDR3 in DNA: TGCAGTGCTACCTCGGGACTAGCGGCCCAAGAGACCCAGTACTTC.

This clonotype was seen a handful of times. The CDR3 loop reads CASSQADRGNYGYTF. CDR3 bases: TGTGCCAGCAGCCAAGCAGACAGGGGAAACTATGGCTACACCTTC. The chain has TRBV3-1 and TRBJ1-2; TRBD1 matches at 8 bases. This CDR3 is 15 amino acids long. The germline CDR1 and CDR2 sequences are LGHDT and YNNKEL (reference sequence). Unmatched junction bases numbered 3, after V lost 1 base and J lost 2 bases.

The V call is TRBV6-2 or TRBV6-3, the J call TRBJ1-1; D remains unclear. The germline V gene encodes CDR1 MNHEY and CDR2 SVGEGT. The CDR3 consists of 13 residues. The V end lost 7 bases, the J end lost 3 bases, and 12 bases lay between the germline ends. DNA of the CDR3: TGTGCCAGCACCATTTGGGAGGACACTGAAGCTTTCTTT. Translation: CASTIWEDTEAFF.

This clonotype was recorded at least ten times. The chain employs TRBV3-1 and TRBJ1-2; D call uncertain. This CDR3 is built from 15 residues. With 4 bases removed from V and 4 bases from J, the gap between germline ends came to 16 bases. Germline V gene data show CDR1 as LGHDT and CDR2 as YNNKEL (reference sequence). DNA of the CDR3: TGTGCCAGCAGCCCCCAGGACCGACTAGGCTATGGCTACACCTTC. Protein product: CASSPQDRLGYGYTF.